Below are 17 T cell receptor beta chains sequenced from a single sample in a study of T cells in localized non-small cell lung cancer. Here immunoSEQ multiplex PCR was the method, and the copy in TCRdb shows in-frame clones only, minus some. The sample includes around 1,300 clones, around 40% of them seen just once. The sequenced sample was lung tumor tissue, obtained before any cancer treatment. Receptor source: a male donor at least 60 years old with stage III lung adenocarcinoma.

The chain combines TRBV15 with TRBJ2-7; tentative D call: TRBD1 (5 bases). CDR1 is LNHNV, CDR2 YYDKDF, per germline (reference sequence). There are 15 residues in the CDR3. V was clipped by 0 bases and J by 5 bases, with 14 bases between them. The chain's CDR3 is CATSRDLGQGHEQYF. CDR3 bases: TGTGCCACCAGCAGAGATCTTGGGCAGGGCCACGAGCAGTACTTC.

The chain carries TRBV10-2 and TRBJ2-2; no clear D gene. The V gene lost 0 bases and the J gene lost 1 base, with 3 bases spanning the gap. Germline V gives CDR1 WSHSY, CDR2 SAAADI. CDR3 length: 14 amino acids. As DNA, the CDR3 is TGCGCCAGCAGTGAGTCGATGAACACCGGGGAGCTGTTTTTT. Translated: CASSESMNTGELFF.

Within the sample, this clone is large (0.1 to 1%). The chain links TRBV18 to TRBJ2-7, with 9 bases matching TRBD1. Per the germline V gene, CDR1 is KGHSH and CDR2 is LQKENI. CDR3 length: 13 residues. V dropped 8 bases and J dropped 9; count of bases not matched to a gene: 11. The CDR3: CASLGTGTDRQYF. The DNA of the CDR3 is TGTGCCAGCCTAGGGACAGGGACAGACAGGCAGTACTTC.

This clone showed up just a few times. The CDR3 nucleotides read TGTGCCAGCAGCGTATTTAGTCATCTAGAGGGTGGCTACACCTTC. Translation: CASSVFSHLEGGYTF. V and J are TRBV9 and TRBJ1-2; D is unresolved. Germline CDR1 reads SGDLS; CDR2 reads YYNGEE. Trimming took 1 base from V and 7 from J, leaving 17 bases between them. This CDR3 region has 15 residues.

The chain's CDR3 is CASSLGRRGMNTEAFF. The CDR3 DNA reads as TGTGCCAGCAGTTTGGGTCGCAGGGGGATGAACACTGAAGCTTTCTTT. The chain recombines TRBV28 with TRBJ1-1; the match to TRBD1 covers 7 bases. Per germline, CDR1 MDHEN and CDR2 SYDVKM. The J segment lost 0 bases and the V segment lost 3 bases, leaving 7 bases of the junction unmatched. This CDR3 comprises 16 residues.

The gene calls are TRBV18 and TRBJ1-2, with TRBD1 as a possible D gene (6 bases). This CDR3 spans 13 amino acids. V was shortened by 2 bases and J by 8 bases, with 12 bases between the two germline ends. The germline gives CDR1 KGHSH, CDR2 LQKENI. CDR3 protein: CASSPKGQSGYTF. CDR3 DNA: TGTGCCAGCTCACCAAAAGGACAGTCCGGCTACACCTTC.

This clone occurred once. The chain couples TRBV18 to TRBJ1-1; no reliable D call. Per the germline V gene, CDR1 is KGHSH and CDR2 is LQKENI. The CDR3 has 14 residues. V was pared by 2 bases and J by 7 bases, with 14 bases between. In DNA form, the CDR3 reads TGTGCCAGCTCACCAAGGCAGGAAGATGGTGAAGCTTTCTTT. Its translation is CASSPRQEDGEAFF.

This clone has just a few counts. V and J are TRBV11-3 and TRBJ2-6; TRBD1 agrees at 9 bases. The CDR3 length is 16 residues. The germline V gene has CDR1 SGHNT and CDR2 YENEEA. V gave up 6 bases and J gave up 2 bases; unmatched junction bases: 5. CDR3 in amino acids: CASSHTGGAGANVLTF. CDR3 nucleotide sequence: TGTGCCAGCAGTCATACAGGGGGCGCTGGGGCCAACGTCCTGACTTTC.

The chain links TRBV29-1 to TRBJ1-1, with D perhaps matching TRBD1 (5 bases). Trimming left V 7 bases short and J 4 bases short, with 22 bases between. CDR3 length: 15 residues. From germline, CDR1 is SQVTM and CDR2 ANQGSEA. CDR3 protein: CSAQQDPLMGTEAFF. In DNA, the CDR3 is TGCAGCGCCCAACAGGACCCCCTGATGGGCACTGAAGCTTTCTTT.

The chain couples TRBV9 to TRBJ2-1, with TRBD2 identical over 11 bases. Germline lookup yields CDR1 SGDLS and CDR2 YYNGEE. The CDR3 loop spans 13 amino acids. With V trimmed by 4 bases and J by 12 bases, 6 bases remained unmatched. DNA of the CDR3: TGTGCCAGCAGCCCGACCGGGACTAGCGGGCAGTTCTTC. Translating gives CASSPTGTSGQFF.

In this sample, this clone turned up a few times. The chain has TRBV6-8 and TRBJ1-2, with 7 bases identical to TRBD1. The CDR3 is 13 residues long. Losses at the gene ends were 6 bases for V and 8 bases for J; bases not matched to a gene: 9. Germline lookup yields CDR1 MNHGY and CDR2 SAAAGT. The CDR3 DNA reads TGTGCCAGCAGAGAAAGGACAGGAGGCGGCTACACCTTC. As protein: CASRERTGGGYTF.

The V and J genes are TRBV11-3 and TRBJ1-1; D gene unclear. The CDR3 sequence is 14 residues long. Germline-derived CDR1 and CDR2 are SGHNT and YENEEA. V was shortened by 3 bases and J by 5 bases, with 13 bases between the two germline ends. CDR3 in amino acids: CASSLMDVATEAFF. CDR3 DNA sequence: TGTGCCAGCAGCTTGATGGACGTTGCTACTGAAGCTTTCTTT.

This chain joins TRBV28 and TRBJ2-7; tentatively, D is TRBD1 (5 bases). Germline values: CDR1 MDHEN, CDR2 SYDVKM. CDR3 length equals 12 residues. Trimming removed 7 bases from V and 1 base from J, with 8 bases in between. The CDR3 here is CASNQGSYEQYF. For the CDR3, the DNA is TGTGCCAGCAATCAGGGTTCCTACGAGCAGTACTTC. The full variable domain, completed using reference TRBV28 and TRBJ2-7, is DVKVTQSSRYLVKRTGEKVFLECVQDMDHENMFWYRQDPGLGLRLIYFSYDVKMKEKGDIPEGYSVSREKKERFSLILESASTNQTSMYLCASNQGSYEQYFGPGTRLTVT.

This clone has just a few counts. This rearrangement joins TRBV18 to TRBJ2-7; possible D gene TRBD1, 5 bases. The CDR3 is 12 residues long. Germline CDR1 KGHSH, CDR2 LQKENI. Trimming took off 5 bases at V and 7 bases at J, with 12 bases between the two ends. CDR3 residues: CASSNAGWEQYF. The DNA for the CDR3 is TGTGCCAGCTCAAATGCAGGGTGGGAGCAGTACTTC.

This clone has only a few counts. This chain joins TRBV2 and TRBJ2-3, with TRBD1 identical over 9 bases. With V trimmed by 5 bases and J by 7 bases, 10 bases remained unmatched. There are 15 residues in the CDR3. Per germline, CDR1 SNHLY and CDR2 FYNNEI. DNA for the CDR3: TGTGCCAGCAGTTGGGACAGGGAGAGGGCCAATACGCAGTATTTT. It codes for CASSWDRERANTQYF.

By proportion, this clone is medium-sized (0.01 to 0.1%). This chain links TRBV9 with TRBJ2-5; D gene uncertain. Germline-derived CDR1 and CDR2 are SGDLS and YYNGEE. CDR3 size: 13 residues. V was shortened by 1 base and J by 0 bases, with 4 bases between the two germline ends. CDR3 amino acids: CASSVSNQETQYF. The CDR3 bases are TGTGCCAGCAGCGTAAGTAACCAAGAGACCCAGTACTTC.

The rearrangement links TRBV30 to TRBJ1-1; D is unclear. CDR1 is GTSNPN and CDR2 is SVGIG in the germline V gene (reference sequence). V was shortened by 4 bases and J by 5 bases, with 17 bases between the two germline ends. The CDR3 covers 14 residues. This CDR3 is CAWTRSSSGTEAFF. CDR3 coding DNA: TGTGCCTGGACTCGTAGTAGCTCTGGGACTGAAGCTTTCTTT.